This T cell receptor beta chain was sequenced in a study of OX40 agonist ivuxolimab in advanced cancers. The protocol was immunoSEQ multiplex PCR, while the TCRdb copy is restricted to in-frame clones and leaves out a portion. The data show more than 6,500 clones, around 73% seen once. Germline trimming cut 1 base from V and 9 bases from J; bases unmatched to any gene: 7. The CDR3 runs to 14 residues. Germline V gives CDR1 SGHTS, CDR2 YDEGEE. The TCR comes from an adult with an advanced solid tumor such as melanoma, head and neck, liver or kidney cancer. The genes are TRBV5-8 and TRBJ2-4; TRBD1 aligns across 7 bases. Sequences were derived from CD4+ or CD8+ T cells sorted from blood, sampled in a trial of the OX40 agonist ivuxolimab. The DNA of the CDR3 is TGTGCCAGCAGCTTGCGACAGGGTTCGGGCATTCAGTACTTC. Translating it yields CASSLRQGSGIQYF.